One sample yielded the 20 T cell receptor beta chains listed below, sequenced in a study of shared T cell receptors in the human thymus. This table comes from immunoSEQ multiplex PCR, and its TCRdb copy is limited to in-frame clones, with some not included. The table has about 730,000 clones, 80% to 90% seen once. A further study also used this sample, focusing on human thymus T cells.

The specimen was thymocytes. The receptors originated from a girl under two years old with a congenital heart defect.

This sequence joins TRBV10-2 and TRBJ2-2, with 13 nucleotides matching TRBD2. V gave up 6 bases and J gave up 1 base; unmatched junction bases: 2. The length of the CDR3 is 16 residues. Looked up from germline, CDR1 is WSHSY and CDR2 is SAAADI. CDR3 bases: TGCGCCAGCAGGACTAGCGGGGGGAGGAACACCGGGGAGCTGTTTTTT. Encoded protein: CASRTSGGRNTGELFF.

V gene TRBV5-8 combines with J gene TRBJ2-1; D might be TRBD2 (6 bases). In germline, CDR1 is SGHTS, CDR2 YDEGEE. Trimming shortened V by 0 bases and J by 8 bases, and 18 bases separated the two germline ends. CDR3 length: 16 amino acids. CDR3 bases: TGTGCCAGCAGCTTGGTCAGGCGGGGTCCTCTCGATGAGCAGTTCTTC. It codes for CASSLVRRGPLDEQFF.

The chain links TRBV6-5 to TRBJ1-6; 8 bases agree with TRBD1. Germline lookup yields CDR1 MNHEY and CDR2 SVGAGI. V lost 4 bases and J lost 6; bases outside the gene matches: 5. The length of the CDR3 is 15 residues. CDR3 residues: CASSSRGQGNSPLHF. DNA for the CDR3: TGTGCCAGCAGTTCACGCGGACAGGGTAATTCACCCCTCCACTTT.

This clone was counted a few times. CDR3 loop: CASSQWPGLVGETQYF. The CDR3 DNA follows: TGTGCCAGCAGCCAATGGCCGGGACTAGTGGGAGAGACCCAGTACTTC. The J gene is TRBJ2-5, the V gene TRBV14; 8 bases are a match to TRBD2. V lost 2 bases to trimming and J lost 4 bases; unmatched junction nucleotides: 9. The CDR3 totals 16 residues. Germline V gene sequence: CDR1 SGHDN, CDR2 FVKESK.

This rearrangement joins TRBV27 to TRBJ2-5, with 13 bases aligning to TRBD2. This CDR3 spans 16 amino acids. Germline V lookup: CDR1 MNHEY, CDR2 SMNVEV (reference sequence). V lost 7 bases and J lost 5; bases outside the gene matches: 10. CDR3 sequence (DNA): TGTGCCAGCACCCCTACTAGCGGGGGGGTAGGGGAGACCCAGTACTTC. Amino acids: CASTPTSGGVGETQYF.

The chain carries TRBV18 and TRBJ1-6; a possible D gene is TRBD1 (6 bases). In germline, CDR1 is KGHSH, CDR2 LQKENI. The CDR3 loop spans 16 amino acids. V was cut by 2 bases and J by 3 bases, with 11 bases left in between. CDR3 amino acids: CASSPVGGYYNSPLHF. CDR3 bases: TGTGCCAGCTCACCAGTAGGGGGATACTATAATTCACCCCTCCACTTT.

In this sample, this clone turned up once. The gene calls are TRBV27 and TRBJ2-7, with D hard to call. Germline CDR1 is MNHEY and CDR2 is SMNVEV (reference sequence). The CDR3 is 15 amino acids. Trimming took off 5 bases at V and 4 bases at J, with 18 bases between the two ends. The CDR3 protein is CASSRNMALEYEQYF. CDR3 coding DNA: TGTGCCAGCAGTCGTAATATGGCTCTGGAGTACGAGCAGTACTTC.

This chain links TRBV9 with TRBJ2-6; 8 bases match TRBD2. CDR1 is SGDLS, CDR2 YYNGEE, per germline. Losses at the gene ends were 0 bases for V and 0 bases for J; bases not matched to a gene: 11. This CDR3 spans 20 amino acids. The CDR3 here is CASSVGVPGGPRSGANVLTF. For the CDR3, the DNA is TGTGCCAGCAGCGTAGGAGTGCCGGGGGGGCCCCGCTCTGGGGCCAACGTCCTGACTTTC.

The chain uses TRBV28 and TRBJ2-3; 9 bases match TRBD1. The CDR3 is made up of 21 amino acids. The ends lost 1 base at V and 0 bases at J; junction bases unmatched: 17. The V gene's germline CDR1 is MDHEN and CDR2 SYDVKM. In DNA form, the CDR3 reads TGTGCCAGCAGTTTATTAGTGCGGTTCCCGGGACAGGGAGCTAGCACAGATACGCAGTATTTT. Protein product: CASSLLVRFPGQGASTDTQYF.

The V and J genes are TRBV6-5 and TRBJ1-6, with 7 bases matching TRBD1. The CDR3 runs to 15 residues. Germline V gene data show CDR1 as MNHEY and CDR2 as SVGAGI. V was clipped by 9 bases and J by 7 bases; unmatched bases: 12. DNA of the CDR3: TGTGCCAGTACTACGACAGGGTCGGACAATTCACCCCTCCACTTT. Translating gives CASTTTGSDNSPLHF.

The CDR3 spells CASSYGGAEKLFF. The CDR3 bases are TGTGCCAGCAGTTACGGGGGGGCCGAAAAACTGTTTTTT. The chain links TRBV6-5 to TRBJ1-4; weak D call: TRBD1 (6 bases). The CDR3 extends over 13 amino acids. Trimming removed 2 bases at V and 8 bases at J, with 9 bases between. Per the germline V gene, CDR1 is MNHEY and CDR2 is SVGAGI.

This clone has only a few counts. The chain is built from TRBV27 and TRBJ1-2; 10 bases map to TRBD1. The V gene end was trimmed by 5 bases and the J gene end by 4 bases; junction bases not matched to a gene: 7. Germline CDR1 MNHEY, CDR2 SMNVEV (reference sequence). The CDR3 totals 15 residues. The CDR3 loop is CASSNGTGVAYGYTF. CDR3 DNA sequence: TGTGCCAGCAGTAACGGGACAGGGGTGGCCTATGGCTACACCTTC.

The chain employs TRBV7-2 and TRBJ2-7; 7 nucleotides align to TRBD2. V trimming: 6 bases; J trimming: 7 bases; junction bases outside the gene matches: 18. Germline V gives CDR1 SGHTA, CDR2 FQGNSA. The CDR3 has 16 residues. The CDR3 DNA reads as TGTGCCAGCAGTGCTAAGAGTCAGGGAGGGCCTGGGGAGCAGTACTTC. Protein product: CASSAKSQGGPGEQYF.

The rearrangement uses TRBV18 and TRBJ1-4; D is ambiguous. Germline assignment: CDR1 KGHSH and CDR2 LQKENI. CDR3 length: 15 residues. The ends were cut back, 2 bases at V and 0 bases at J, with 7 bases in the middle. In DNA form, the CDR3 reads TGTGCCAGCTCACCAGGAGATGCAACTAATGAAAAACTGTTTTTT. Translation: CASSPGDATNEKLFF.

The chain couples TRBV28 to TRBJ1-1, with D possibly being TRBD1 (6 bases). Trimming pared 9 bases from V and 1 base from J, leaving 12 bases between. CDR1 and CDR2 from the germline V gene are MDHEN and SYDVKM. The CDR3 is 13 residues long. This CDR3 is CASRQASNTEAFF. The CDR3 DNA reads TGTGCCAGTAGACAGGCTTCGAACACTGAAGCTTTCTTT.

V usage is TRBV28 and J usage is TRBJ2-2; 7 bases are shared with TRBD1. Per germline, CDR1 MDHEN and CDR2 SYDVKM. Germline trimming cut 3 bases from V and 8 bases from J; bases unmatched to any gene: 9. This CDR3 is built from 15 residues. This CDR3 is CASSLWTGPGGELFF. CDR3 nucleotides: TGTGCCAGCAGTTTGTGGACAGGCCCCGGGGGGGAGCTGTTTTTT.

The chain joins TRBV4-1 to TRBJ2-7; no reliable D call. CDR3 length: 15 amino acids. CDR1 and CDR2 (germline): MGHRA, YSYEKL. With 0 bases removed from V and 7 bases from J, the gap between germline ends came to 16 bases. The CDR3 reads CASSQEARPAQEQYF. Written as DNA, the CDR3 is TGCGCCAGCAGCCAAGAGGCCAGGCCGGCCCAGGAGCAGTACTTC.

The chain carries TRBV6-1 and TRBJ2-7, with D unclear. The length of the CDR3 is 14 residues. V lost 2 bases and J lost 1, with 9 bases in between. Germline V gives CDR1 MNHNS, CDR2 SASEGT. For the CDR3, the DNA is TGTGCCAGCAGTGAAAGCAGGTTTTCCTACGAGCAGTACTTC. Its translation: CASSESRFSYEQYF.

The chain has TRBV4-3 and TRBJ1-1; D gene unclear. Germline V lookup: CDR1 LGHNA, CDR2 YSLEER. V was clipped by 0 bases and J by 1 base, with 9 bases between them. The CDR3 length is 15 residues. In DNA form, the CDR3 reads TGCGCCAGCAGCCAAGATTCTCCGTCGAACACTGAAGCTTTCTTT. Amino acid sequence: CASSQDSPSNTEAFF.

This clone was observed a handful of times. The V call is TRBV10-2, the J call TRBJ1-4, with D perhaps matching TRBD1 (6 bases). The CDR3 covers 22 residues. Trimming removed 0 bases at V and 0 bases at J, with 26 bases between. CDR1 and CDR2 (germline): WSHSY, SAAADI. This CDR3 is CASSESMCKRVQGIATNEKLFF. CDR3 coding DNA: TGCGCCAGCAGTGAGTCGATGTGTAAACGGGTACAGGGCATTGCAACTAATGAAAAACTGTTTTTT.